This T cell receptor beta chain originates from a study of tumor-infiltrating lymphocytes in oesophageal squamous cell carcinoma. TCRdb re-called the PCR reads with MiXCR, one entry per CDR3 protein. The profile shows 9,500 to 15,000 distinct CDR3 sequences, 55% to 70% of them singletons. This clonotype is judged medium-sized (0.01 to 0.1%). Germline V gives CDR1 SGHAT, CDR2 FQNNGV. V lost 4 bases and J lost 7; bases outside the gene matches: 12. The CDR3 has 16 residues. The rearrangement joins TRBV11-2 to TRBJ1-4, with 7 bases identical to TRBD1. The sequencing sample was made of esophageal tumor tissue. The sequence derives from a female donor with esophageal squamous cell carcinoma. CDR3 residues: CASSSLPRGHGEKLFF. The CDR3 DNA sequence: TGTGCCAGCAGCTCCCTCCCTAGGGGGCATGGTGAAAAACTGTTTTTT.